The 14 T cell receptor beta chains below come from one sample, sequenced in a study of OX40 agonist ivuxolimab in advanced cancers. Repertoires were generated with immunoSEQ multiplex PCR, while TCRdb's copy carries only in-frame clones and drops some. Here the sample spans approximately 61,000 clones, 70% to 90% being singletons. This specimen consisted of CD4+ or CD8+ T cells sorted from blood, obtained in a trial of the OX40 agonist ivuxolimab. The receptors were sampled from an adult with an advanced solid tumor such as melanoma, head and neck, liver or kidney cancer.

This chain joins TRBV7-2 and TRBJ2-7; D may be TRBD1 or TRBD2 (5 bases each). The ends were cut back, 1 base at V and 1 base at J, with 14 bases in the middle. The germline gives CDR1 SGHTA, CDR2 FQGNSA. The CDR3 is 16 amino acids. The DNA of the CDR3 is TGTGCCAGCAGCTTAGAGTATCAGGGAGCGTCCTACGAGCAGTACTTC. Translating gives CASSLEYQGASYEQYF.

This chain links TRBV28 with TRBJ2-5; D is uncertain. Germline CDR1 and CDR2: MDHEN and SYDVKM. Trimming shortened V by 3 bases and J by 1 base, and 9 bases separated the two germline ends. The CDR3 length is 14 residues. The CDR3 protein is CASSLFGFQETQYF. For the CDR3, the DNA is TGTGCCAGCAGTTTGTTTGGGTTCCAAGAGACCCAGTACTTC.

The chain carries TRBV9 and TRBJ2-1; 7 bases match TRBD2. Unmatched junction bases numbered 7, after V lost 0 bases and J lost 4 bases. The CDR3 consists of 16 residues. CDR1 and CDR2 (germline): SGDLS, YYNGEE. DNA for the CDR3: TGTGCCAGCAGCGTAGAAGGGGCTAGCGGTTACAATGAGCAGTTCTTC. Amino acid sequence: CASSVEGASGYNEQFF.

The gene calls are TRBV28 and TRBJ1-4; TRBD1 aligns across 7 bases. The CDR3 sequence is 15 residues long. The germline gives CDR1 MDHEN, CDR2 SYDVKM. V trimming: 6 bases; J trimming: 4 bases; junction bases outside the gene matches: 8. The DNA for the CDR3 is TGTGCCAGCAGCCCCGGGACAGTGAATAATGAAAAACTGTTTTTT. Protein sequence: CASSPGTVNNEKLFF.

This sequence joins TRBV9 and TRBJ2-5; 11 bases are a match to TRBD1. V was clipped by 3 bases and J by 7 bases; unmatched bases: 11. The length of the CDR3 is 16 residues. CDR1 and CDR2 (germline): SGDLS, YYNGEE. This CDR3 is CASSGGQGEPMWTQYF. The CDR3 coding sequence is TGTGCCAGCAGCGGGGGACAGGGGGAACCAATGTGGACCCAGTACTTC. Looking up the rest from reference TRBV9 and TRBJ2-5 gives the full variable domain: DSGVTQTPKHLITATGQRVTLRCSPRSGDLSVYWYQQSLDQGLQFLIQYYNGEERAKGNILERFSAQQFPDLHSELNLSSLELGDSALYFCASSGGQGEPMWTQYFGPGTRLLVL.

This clone appeared once. The J gene is TRBJ2-7, the V gene TRBV11-1; no definite D call. CDR3 length equals 15 residues. V lost 4 bases and J lost 0, with 13 bases in between. The germline CDR1 and CDR2 sequences are SGHAT and FQDESV (reference sequence). The CDR3 reads CASSYNQAISYEQYF. The CDR3 DNA reads as TGTGCCAGCAGCTACAACCAGGCCATCTCCTACGAGCAGTACTTC.

The chain is built from TRBV4-3 and TRBJ2-7; TRBD1 is a possible D gene (6 bases). Germline V gives CDR1 LGHNA, CDR2 YSLEER. This CDR3 is 16 amino acids long. Trimming removed 1 base at V and 0 bases at J, with 13 bases between. The CDR3 is CASSQAPWDNSYEQYF. CDR3 nucleotide sequence: TGCGCCAGCAGCCAAGCACCGTGGGACAACTCCTACGAGCAGTACTTC.

V usage is TRBV5-4 and J usage is TRBJ2-1; 7 nucleotides align to TRBD2. Germline-derived CDR1 and CDR2 are SGHNT and YYREEE (reference sequence). V shed 0 bases and J 0 bases; nucleotides not matched to a gene: 3. The CDR3 has 16 residues. CDR3 sequence: CASSLGGGGSYNEQFF. The CDR3 DNA follows: TGTGCCAGCAGCTTGGGCGGCGGGGGCTCCTACAATGAGCAGTTCTTC.

This clone has a single count. The chain carries TRBV28 and TRBJ2-2; the D gene is possibly TRBD2 (5 bases). This CDR3 is built from 16 residues. Per the germline V gene, CDR1 is MDHEN and CDR2 is SYDVKM. V lost 5 bases and J lost 6, with 19 bases in between. The CDR3 DNA reads as TGTGCCAGCAGTATTCCCCGGGATCTCGGCCCCGGGGAGCTGTTTTTT. Protein sequence: CASSIPRDLGPGELFF.

J is TRBJ2-5 and V is TRBV7-9; 8 bases line up with TRBD2. V was clipped by 7 bases and J by 6 bases; unmatched bases: 4. CDR3 length equals 12 residues. Germline CDR1 SEHNR, CDR2 FQNEAQ (reference sequence). The CDR3 coding sequence is TGTGCCAGCAACCCGGGGGGGAAGACCCAGTACTTC. It translates to CASNPGGKTQYF.

The chain has TRBV5-8 and TRBJ2-4, with TRBD2 as a possible D gene (6 bases). The CDR3 totals 16 residues. V gave up 0 bases and J gave up 0 bases, with 10 bases separating them. Per the germline V gene, CDR1 is SGHTS and CDR2 is YDEGEE. DNA of the CDR3: TGTGCCAGCAGCTTGGAGGGACTCCTAGCCAAAAACATTCAGTACTTC. It yields the protein CASSLEGLLAKNIQYF.

CDR3 amino acids: CASSLSAGAGELFF. The DNA for the CDR3 is TGTGCCAGCAGTTTATCGGCGGGGGCCGGGGAGCTGTTTTTT. The chain carries TRBV27 and TRBJ2-2, with 7 bases identical to TRBD2. Per the germline V gene, CDR1 is MNHEY and CDR2 is SMNVEV (reference sequence). The junction had 1 base not matched to a gene; V was cut back by 0 bases and J by 6 bases. The CDR3 has 14 amino acids.

The chain uses TRBV6-1 and TRBJ2-7; TRBD2 might be the D (5 bases). The CDR3 contains 14 residues. V lost 3 bases and J lost 5, with 14 bases in between. Per germline, CDR1 MNHNS and CDR2 SASEGT. CDR3 nucleotide sequence: TGTGCCAGCAGTGAGGACCTGAGGGCCCACGAGCAGTACTTC. It codes for CASSEDLRAHEQYF.

The CDR3 coding sequence is TGTGCCATCAGTGAGATCGCGACAGGGAACACTGAAGCTTTCTTT. Translating gives CAISEIATGNTEAFF. This rearrangement joins TRBV10-3 to TRBJ1-1; perhaps TRBD1 as D (6 bases). The germline V gene has CDR1 ENHRY and CDR2 SYGVKD. CDR3 length: 15 amino acids. V was cut by 2 bases and J by 1 base, with 11 bases left in between.